The clone carrying this T cell receptor (beta chain) was observed once. This entry belongs to a study of blood T cell repertoires in COVID-19. Study context: The United States, Italy and Spain provided the acute and convalescent COVID-19 samples.

The V gene's germline CDR1 is SEHNR and CDR2 FQNEAQ (reference sequence). This CDR3 is built from 16 residues. V dropped 5 bases and J dropped 3; count of bases not matched to a gene: 10. Produced via immunoSEQ multiplex PCR; TCRdb's table is partial and in-frame only. The sample contains approximately 260,000 clones, around 78% of which appear only once. This sequence was found in a man in his sixties who had recovered from COVID-19. Sequencing was performed on peripheral blood. The rearrangement joins TRBV7-9 to TRBJ2-3; 8 bases fit TRBD2. The CDR3 protein is CASSPLGRAGTDTQYF. The CDR3 DNA follows: TGTGCCAGCAGCCCGCTCGGGAGGGCGGGGACAGATACGCAGTATTTT.